The 9 T cell receptor beta chains given below trace back to one sample, sequenced in a study of cytomegalovirus exposure and HLA in healthy donors. PCR amplification relied on 60 Vbeta primers (plus 13 Jbeta primers). TCRdb's table, derived via immunoSEQ multiplex PCR, lists solely in-frame clones and lacks some. Of about 130,000 clones in the sample, around 78% were seen once. The sample taken for sequencing was PBMCs. The receptors derive from a man over 45 in good health and CMV-seronegative.

V gene TRBV7-8 combines with J gene TRBJ2-1; perhaps TRBD2 as D (7 bases). The V and J ends lost 1 base and 4 bases respectively, with 14 bases between them. Germline CDR1 is SGHVS and CDR2 is FQNEAQ. The CDR3 contains 16 residues. As DNA, the CDR3 is TGTGCCAGCAGCTTAGTCGTAGGGGGGGCGTACAATGAGCAGTTCTTC. Protein sequence: CASSLVVGGAYNEQFF.

The chain has TRBV5-5 and TRBJ2-3, with a possible D match to TRBD2 (6 bases). CDR1 and CDR2 from the germline V gene are SGHKS and YYEKEE (reference sequence). CDR3 size: 16 residues. V was trimmed by 4 bases and J by 8 bases, leaving 23 bases between them. The CDR3 loop reads CASSPASGVPSGTQYF. The CDR3 DNA reads TGTGCCAGCAGCCCTGCCTCGGGGGTTCCCTCAGGTACGCAGTATTTT.

Worth noting for this clone: Other DNA variants within this sample encode the same CDR3. The chain combines TRBV5-5 with TRBJ2-7, with TRBD2 identical over 7 bases. The V gene end was trimmed by 2 bases and the J gene end by 7 bases; junction bases not matched to a gene: 6. This CDR3 has 13 residues. Looked up from germline, CDR1 is SGHKS and CDR2 is YYEKEE (reference sequence). The CDR3 region is CASSFRSGGEQYV. In nucleotides, the CDR3 is TGTGCCAGCAGCTTTAGGTCCGGGGGGGAGCAGTACGTC.

A few counts support this clone. The chain employs TRBV6-5 and TRBJ2-3, with TRBD1 as a possible D gene (6 bases). Germline assignment: CDR1 MNHEY and CDR2 SVGAGI. The CDR3 length is 14 residues. The ends were cut back, 2 bases at V and 3 bases at J, with 9 bases in the middle. The CDR3 sequence is CASSYVDRTDTQYF. CDR3 in DNA: TGTGCCAGCAGTTACGTGGACAGAACAGATACGCAGTATTTT.

This clone was recorded only once. This sequence joins TRBV9 and TRBJ2-5; 8 bases line up with TRBD2. CDR1 and CDR2 (germline): SGDLS, YYNGEE. There are 15 residues in the CDR3. V dropped 0 bases and J dropped 5; count of bases not matched to a gene: 6. The DNA for the CDR3 is TGTGCCAGCAGCGTAGGTGCGGGGGGCTCTGAGACCCAGTACTTC. Translated: CASSVGAGGSETQYF.

The chain combines TRBV2 with TRBJ2-7; TRBD1 is a possible D gene (6 bases). V was shortened by 6 bases and J by 6 bases, with 15 bases between the two germline ends. The CDR3 is 13 residues long. Germline V gene lookup returns CDR1 SNHLY and CDR2 FYNNEI. CDR3 sequence (DNA): TGTGCCAGCAGGGAACAGGGTATGGGCGAGCAGTACGTC. It codes for CASREQGMGEQYV.

This sequence joins TRBV28 and TRBJ2-7, with a tentative D call TRBD1 (6 bases). V lost 10 bases and J lost 3, with 13 bases in between. The V gene's germline CDR1 is MDHEN and CDR2 SYDVKM. CDR3 size: 12 residues. CDR3 in amino acids: CATWTEDYEQYF. CDR3 nucleotides: TGTGCCACATGGACAGAAGACTACGAGCAGTACTTC.

This clone has a handful of counts. The chain carries TRBV5-4 and TRBJ2-7; a weak D match, TRBD1 (8 bases). The V and J ends lost 4 bases and 6 bases respectively, with 17 bases between them. This CDR3 has 14 amino acids. The germline gives CDR1 SGHNT, CDR2 YYREEE (reference sequence). CDR3 amino acids: CASSPGGQDPEQYV. In nucleotides, the CDR3 is TGTGCCAGCAGCCCGGGGGGACAGGATCCCGAGCAGTACGTC.

V usage is TRBV11-2 and J usage is TRBJ1-6; D remains ambiguous. CDR3 length: 13 residues. The V and J ends lost 5 bases and 11 bases respectively, with 13 bases between them. Per germline, CDR1 SGHAT and CDR2 FQNNGV. The CDR3 spells CASSPQVGAPLHF. The CDR3 DNA sequence: TGTGCCAGCAGCCCTCAGGTGGGTGCACCCCTCCACTTT.